A selection of T cell receptor beta chains follows, all from one sample in a study of human T cells and chemical hapten exposure. TCRdb used MiXCR to reprocess the RACE reads, holding one entry per CDR3 protein. The sample has around 99,000 distinct CDR3 sequences; 9.5% to 15% are singletons. Source: whole blood, taken in connection with sensitization to the hapten diphenylcyclopropenone (DPC). These TCRs come from a woman between 40 and 55 years old with alopecia areata. Some clones in this sample may be carry-over from other donors' samples. Both conserved end residues are part of each CDR3. The D gene is left open where the match is weak. Size tells how often a clone was seen (once, few, many) or the class of an expanded clone, and some rows leave it out.

16,TRBD2,TRBV4-3,TRBJ2-1,NA,CASSHLAGGGYNEQFF,TGCGCCAGCAGCCACCTAGCGGGAGGGGGCTACAATGAGCAGTTCTTC
15,NA,TRBV4-1,TRBJ1-4,many,CASSQETTRTGKLFF,TGCGCCAGCAGCCAAGAAACCACCCGGACGGGAAAACTGTTTTTT
15,NA,TRBV6-6,TRBJ2-5,NA,CASSYSQVGGETQYF,TGTGCCAGCAGTTACTCGCAGGTTGGAGGAGAGACCCAGTACTTC
17,NA,TRBV28,TRBJ2-2,many,CASSLDTDSGGPGELFF,TGTGCCAGCAGTTTAGACACTGATTCCGGGGGGCCCGGGGAGCTGTTTTTT
12,NA,TRBV7-9,TRBJ1-4,NA,CASSHQSLGLFF,TGTGCCAGCAGCCACCAATCGCTGGGACTGTTTTTT
14,NA,TRBV11-2,TRBJ2-5,many,CASSLAGVIETQYF,TGTGCCAGCAGCTTAGCGGGAGTTATAGAGACCCAGTACTTC
14,NA,TRBV4-1,TRBJ1-1,NA,CASRGWRGNTEAFF,TGCGCCAGCAGAGGGTGGAGGGGAAATACTGAAGCTTTCTTT
14,TRBD1,TRBV6-6,TRBJ2-7,NA,CASSWRDRTYEQYF,TGTGCCAGCAGTTGGCGGGACAGGACCTACGAGCAGTACTTC
14,NA,TRBV28,TRBJ2-3,NA,CASSSSTSVRTQYF,TGTGCCAGCAGTTCGAGTACGTCCGTTCGTACGCAGTATTTT
11,NA,TRBV9,TRBJ2-4,few,CASSVADIQYF,TGTGCCAGCAGCGTAGCTGACATTCAGTACTTC
13,TRBD1,TRBV2,TRBJ2-1,few,CASTWDSSAGFFF,TGTGCCAGCACTTGGGACAGCTCCGCCGGATTCTTCTTC
16,TRBD2,TRBV7-2,TRBJ2-2,NA,CASSLVSAGSSGELFF,TGTGCCAGCAGCTTAGTTTCAGCGGGATCTTCCGGGGAGCTGTTTTTT
14,TRBD2,TRBV29-1,TRBJ2-3,few,CSVDEAGASDTQYF,TGCAGCGTTGACGAAGCGGGGGCCTCAGATACGCAGTATTTT
15,TRBD1,TRBV7-3,TRBJ1-2,few,CASSLSDRGSGGYTF,TGTGCCAGCAGCTTATCCGACAGGGGAAGTGGCGGCTACACCTTC
14,TRBD1,TRBV28,TRBJ2-5,many,CASSATGVTETQYF,TGTGCCAGCAGTGCAACAGGGGTGACAGAGACCCAGTACTTC
13,NA,TRBV7-2,TRBJ2-5,NA,CASSLGEKETQYF,TGTGCCAGCAGCTTAGGGGAAAAAGAGACCCAGTACTTC
16,TRBD2,TRBV9,TRBJ2-7,NA,CASSVTTSGRAHEQYF,TGTGCCAGCAGCGTAACGACTAGCGGGAGGGCCCACGAGCAGTACTTC
17,NA,TRBV4-3,TRBJ2-3,NA,CASSRGLSDISTDTQYF,TGCGCCAGCAGCCGGGGTTTAAGTGATATCAGCACAGATACGCAGTATTTT
13,NA,TRBV28,TRBJ1-5,NA,CACSLFPNQPQHF,TGTGCCTGCAGTTTATTTCCGAATCAGCCCCAGCATTTT
11,NA,TRBV29-1,TRBJ2-3,few,CSAQGGDTQYF,TGCAGCGCACAAGGGGGAGATACGCAGTATTTT
15,TRBD1,TRBV20-1,TRBJ2-7,few,CSAPETTGDFYEQYF,TGCAGTGCCCCTGAAACGACAGGGGACTTCTACGAGCAGTACTTC
15,NA,TRBV6-4,TRBJ2-2,few,CASSLEQGNTGELFF,TGTGCCAGCTCCCTCGAGCAGGGTAACACCGGGGAGCTGTTTTTT
12,NA,TRBV29-1,TRBJ2-7,few,CSVRDTGTEQYF,TGCAGCGTGAGAGATACAGGGACCGAGCAGTACTTC
16,TRBD2,TRBV27,TRBJ2-7,few,CASSPEGTSGRGRLYF,TGTGCCAGCAGTCCCGAAGGGACTAGCGGGAGGGGTCGGCTGTACTTC
15,TRBD2,TRBV20-1,TRBJ2-1,NA,CSAPLGGREGNEQFF,TGCAGTGCCCCGCTCGGAGGGCGGGAGGGGAATGAGCAGTTCTTC
14,NA,TRBV7-2,TRBJ2-5,NA,CASSLGRMQETQYF,TGTGCCAGCAGCTTAGGACGGATGCAAGAGACCCAGTACTTC
14,NA,TRBV25-1,TRBJ2-5,few,CASSASGAGETQYF,TGTGCCAGCAGCGCATCAGGGGCTGGGGAGACCCAGTACTTC
14,TRBD1,TRBV29-1,TRBJ2-7,many,CSVAGTEPRGEQYF,TGCAGCGTCGCCGGGACAGAACCGAGGGGGGAGCAGTACTTC
14,NA,TRBV4-3,TRBJ1-6,NA,CASSQEAGSSPRHF,TGCGCCAGCAGCCAAGAGGCGGGGTCCTCACCCCGCCACTTT
14,NA,TRBV5-1,TRBJ2-3,few,CASSYILSPDTQYF,TGCGCCAGCAGCTACATCCTGAGCCCAGATACGCAGTATTTT
15,TRBD2,TRBV12-3/TRBV12-4,TRBJ2-7,NA,CASSPSGLISYEQYF,TGTGCCAGCAGTCCATCGGGACTAATCTCCTACGAGCAGTACTTC
14,NA,TRBV20-1,TRBJ2-3,many,CSAPTWGSTDTQYF,TGCAGTGCCCCCACGTGGGGGTCCACAGATACGCAGTATTTT
13,NA,TRBV4-3,TRBJ2-5,NA,CASSQAVQETQYF,TGCGCCAGCAGCCAAGCGGTCCAAGAGACCCAGTACTTC
15,NA,TRBV5-1,TRBJ1-4,NA,CASSLRSSTNEKLFF,TGCGCCAGCAGCTTGAGGAGTTCAACTAATGAAAAACTGTTTTTT
14,NA,TRBV27,TRBJ1-2,NA,CASSFGPGRYGYTF,TGTGCCAGCAGTTTTGGCCCCGGGCGCTATGGCTACACCTTC
14,NA,TRBV7-9,TRBJ2-1,few,CASRLEISYNEQFF,TGTGCCAGCAGACTTGAGATTTCCTACAATGAGCAGTTCTTC
15,NA,TRBV15,TRBJ2-3,NA,CATSREVGFTDTQYF,TGTGCCACCAGCAGAGAGGTGGGGTTCACAGATACGCAGTATTTT
15,TRBD1,TRBV20-1,TRBJ1-1,few,CSAEDRGYANSEAFF,TGCAGTGCGGAGGACAGGGGGTATGCTAACAGTGAAGCTTTCTTT
12,TRBD2,TRBV6-2/TRBV6-3,TRBJ2-1,few,CATRLAGNEQFF,TGTGCCACCAGACTAGCGGGGAATGAGCAGTTCTTC